A selection of T cell receptor beta chains follows, all from one sample in a study of blood T cells in healthy people across ages. In TCRdb, the 5' RACE reads were re-called with MiXCR into one record per CDR3 protein. This sample carries roughly 800,000 distinct CDR3 sequences, 35% to 40% of them seen once, and the ten largest clones take approximately 12%. The sequenced sample consisted of blood. The receptors were sampled from a man aged 18-30 years in good health. Each CDR3 is given without its conserved first and last residue.

cdr3_aa: ASILSRQMNTEAF
j_call: TRBJ1-1
v_call: TRBV7-2
cdr3_length: 13

cdr3_aa: SVVISGNEQF
j_call: TRBJ2-1
v_call: TRBV29-1
cdr3_length: 10

cdr3_aa: ASSYRLGYEQF
j_call: TRBJ2-1
v_call: TRBV7-2
cdr3_length: 11

cdr3_aa: ASSFSRLFVGKLF
j_call: TRBJ1-4
v_call: TRBV7-9
cdr3_length: 13

cdr3_aa: AISDRDARYGGYT
j_call: TRBJ1-2
v_call: TRBV10-3
cdr3_length: 13

cdr3_aa: SAQSNPRRAGRNTIY
j_call: TRBJ1-3
v_call: TRBV20-1
cdr3_length: 15

cdr3_aa: SAIHRLAEFPSDEQF
j_call: TRBJ2-1
v_call: TRBV20-1
cdr3_length: 15

cdr3_aa: ASSVGGNSYNEQY
j_call: -
v_call: TRBV13
cdr3_length: 13

cdr3_aa: SARGTSGTVSYNEQF
j_call: TRBJ2-1
v_call: TRBV20-1
cdr3_length: 15

cdr3_aa: ASSGTRGTNYGYT
j_call: TRBJ1-2
v_call: TRBV25-1
cdr3_length: 13

cdr3_aa: ASSYSARGGNSPLH
j_call: TRBJ1-6
v_call: TRBV6-5
cdr3_length: 14

cdr3_aa: AISEPARRARSRDEQF
j_call: TRBJ2-1
v_call: TRBV10-3
cdr3_length: 16

cdr3_aa: ASSTLAGGPRNEQF
j_call: TRBJ2-1
v_call: TRBV3-1
cdr3_length: 14

cdr3_aa: ASSQRSKSVEKLF
j_call: TRBJ1-4
v_call: TRBV5-1
cdr3_length: 13

cdr3_aa: ASSQTSPSRYT
j_call: TRBJ1-2
v_call: TRBV7-2
cdr3_length: 11

cdr3_aa: ASSTPSSGGPYNEQF
j_call: TRBJ2-1
v_call: TRBV6-6
cdr3_length: 15

cdr3_aa: ASSLEQVYSNQPQH
j_call: TRBJ1-5
v_call: TRBV7-2
cdr3_length: 14

cdr3_aa: SAPQGFHGVAPLH
j_call: TRBJ1-6
v_call: TRBV20-1
cdr3_length: 13

cdr3_aa: ASSTDREDTGELF
j_call: TRBJ2-2
v_call: TRBV2
cdr3_length: 13

cdr3_aa: ASRTSGGKSTDTQY
j_call: TRBJ2-3
v_call: TRBV12-3/TRBV12-4
cdr3_length: 14

cdr3_aa: AVQGLGEAF
j_call: TRBJ1-1
v_call: TRBV10-3
cdr3_length: 9

cdr3_aa: ASSFTISRDSYNSPLH
j_call: TRBJ1-6
v_call: TRBV11-2
cdr3_length: 16